The entry below describes one TCR beta chain. Which antigen it targets is not known. Base quality data are lacking; no much larger clone is found one base away. The data originate from a study of blood T cell repertoires in COVID-19 (dated by TCRdb to about 2020). Some background on the complete study: Samples from collaborators originated in the United States, Italy and Spain and spanned both the acute and convalescent phases of COVID-19. The samples were drawn from two sources: the first 160 participants of the ongoing ImmuneRACE study, and fewer than 1,500 subjects contributed by 6 global collaborators. Nearly every sample came with metadata listing a de-identified subject ID, COVID-19 status, age in years and sex. The material from the prospective study consisted of cDNA or gDNA derived from T cells, B-cell-depleted T cells, or PBMCs. The repertoires were made available in a free public database intended to serve as a resource for research on the immune response to SARS-CoV-2. Subjects who had been exposed to COVID-19, were actively infected with it, or had recovered from it provided the deeply sampled blood TCRbeta repertoires that made up the dataset. Where HLA class I and class II types were available, the types were taken from metadata supplied by the sample provider, not from assay-based typing.

Study-level results and caveats: How much clinical and demographic metadata was included differed by source and by participant, and the metadata was provided uncurated.

The CDR3 contains 16 residues, cysteine and phenylalanine counted. Just CDR3 DNA is preserved here, 48 bases in frame from base 1. The germline V gene gives CDR1 as ENHRY and CDR2 as SYGVKD. Trimming takes 7 bases from V and 1 base from J, and the germline ends sit 18 bases apart. TCRbeta CDR3 regions were amplified from genomic DNA using the immunoSEQ Assay, a bias-controlled multiplex PCR. From the authors' description of their analysis: Nucleated cell counts per sample were estimated from amplification of reference gene primers within the assay. Sequence reads were collapsed and filtered to measure the absolute abundance of every unique TCRbeta CDR3 rearrangement. For each sample, productive Simpson clonality was calculated as the square root of Simpson's diversity index across productive rearrangements. Drawn from immuneACCESS, this table holds only the in-frame rearrangements with V and J called that TCRdb kept. Clones are partly lost; checked studies trace under half to an unresolved V gene and leave the rest unexplained. The V and J calls and the clone size are those of that table, but D and trimming were determined from the DNA. A total of about 400,000 clones appear in this sample, 85% to 90% of them only once. About 1.7% of the sample is in the top ten clones.

Participants in the prospective study were enrolled through a virtual design, were aged roughly 18 to 100 years, and lived in approximately 25 United States geographic areas. To assign participants to cohorts, the prospective study relied on clinical history that participants themselves reported in a screening survey and a study questionnaire. Recovered participants in ImmuneRACE Cohort 3 were defined by two consecutive negative NP/OP PCR tests, clearance by a healthcare professional, or resolution of symptoms. In the prospective study, whole blood, serum and a nasopharyngeal or oropharyngeal swab were collected from each participant by mobile phlebotomists. Prospective study participants could optionally give additional blood draws and questionnaires over an approximately 2-month period. Prospective study blood samples were shipped either frozen or at room temperature before DNA extraction.

This TCR came from a woman between 25 and 40 years old who had recovered from COVID-19. The chain is assembled from TRBV10-3 and TRBJ2-3; tentative D gene TRBD2, with 5 bases matching. What was sequenced was PBMCs or T cells enriched from blood (not recorded which). The nucleotides are TGTGCCATCAATACTAGGCTCTCATTGGGCACAGATACGCAGTATTTT. It encodes CAINTRLSLGTDTQYF.